The clone carrying this TCR beta chain has just a few counts. Its antigen is undetermined. The V gene's germline CDR1 is SGHVS and CDR2 FNYEAQ. Trimming shortened V by 7 bases and J by 8 bases, and 15 bases separated the two germline ends. The CDR3 extends over 14 amino acids. The sample is drawn from a study of vaccination and CD4 T cells after COVID-19. The overall study: Overlapping SARS-CoV-2, HCoV-NL63, HCoV-OC43 and HCoV-229E spike peptides were used to stimulate cells.

Documented treatment: approximately nine-day PBMC culture with coronavirus spike peptide pools or control peptides (ViraFEST assay). With peptide pools, ViraFEST first expanded antigen-specific T cells and afterwards sequenced their TCRs. The medium had half its volume replaced with fresh IL-2 medium on days 3 and 7. Cultured CD4+ T cells had their DNA profiled by the Oncomine TCR Beta short-read assay. TCRdb itself ran the PCR reads through MiXCR, one entry per CDR3 protein. Here the sample spans 9,000 to 15,000 distinct CDR3 sequences, more than 55% being singletons. This sequence originates from a human donor who had recovered from COVID-19. The chain carries TRBV7-6 and TRBJ1-6, with D possibly matching TRBD1 (5 bases). Sequencing was performed on CD4+ T cells from blood, cultured in vitro. Written as DNA, the CDR3 is TGTGCCAGCAAGGTCGGGCCGGGGGATTCACCCCTCCACTTT. Encoded protein: CASKVGPGDSPLHF.